The clone carrying this T cell receptor beta chain was counted only a few times. Antigen unknown. This sample stems from a study of T cell repertoires in cytomegalovirus infection. Study at large: It was recently identified HLA-C-restricted and well-studied HLA-B-restricted CMV epitopes that the study used.

Germline assignment: CDR1 SEHNR and CDR2 FQNEAQ (reference sequence). Germline trimming cut 6 bases from V and 3 bases from J; bases unmatched to any gene: 8. This CDR3 has 15 residues. Each CDR3 protein gets one entry after TCRdb re-called the reads with MiXCR. The sample holds roughly 920,000 distinct CDR3 sequences, roughly 30% seen once. The material was cultured CD8+ T cells from PBMCs, obtained from culture after CMV antigen stimulation. This receptor was taken from a human donor in good health (CMV status not recorded). Some clones in this sample may be carry-over from other donors' samples. This chain joins TRBV7-9 and TRBJ1-2; 9 bases agree with TRBD1. DNA of the CDR3: TGTGCCAGCAGATTAACAGGGGGCCGGCACTATGGCTACACCTTC. Protein: CASRLTGGRHYGYTF.